Below, 13 T cell receptor beta chains from the same sample are listed, as sequenced in a study of blood T cell repertoires in COVID-19. Produced via immunoSEQ multiplex PCR; TCRdb's table is partial and in-frame only. The sample gives about 170,000 clones, 80% to 90% of which show up once; roughly 19% is in the top ten. Sequencing was performed on peripheral blood. The source is a woman between 65 and 79 years old who had recovered from COVID-19.

CDR3 in DNA: TGTGCCAGCAGCCCCTCACTAGCGAGCTCCTACAATGAGCAGTTCTTC. Its protein product is CASSPSLASSYNEQFF. The genes are TRBV5-4 and TRBJ2-1; 7 positions match TRBD2. Germline V gene data show CDR1 as SGHNT and CDR2 as YYREEE (reference sequence). The CDR3 is made up of 16 amino acids. Unmatched junction bases numbered 7, after V lost 4 bases and J lost 0 bases.

The chain carries TRBV30 and TRBJ2-3, with D maybe TRBD1 (5 bases). The V and J ends lost 5 bases and 2 bases respectively, with 11 bases between them. Germline V gene data show CDR1 as GTSNPN and CDR2 as SVGIG (reference sequence). This CDR3 is 13 amino acids long. CDR3 sequence (DNA): TGTGCCTGGCAAGGGGCAAACACAGATACGCAGTATTTT. This codes for CAWQGANTDTQYF.

This clone was counted a few times. This sequence joins TRBV3-1 (or the pseudogene TRBV3-2) and TRBJ2-7; TRBD2 aligns across 10 bases. CDR3 length: 16 amino acids. V was pared by 3 bases and J by 6 bases, with 11 bases of the junction left unmatched. Germline loops: CDR1 LGHDT, CDR2 YNNKEL (reference sequence). Written as DNA, the CDR3 is TGTGCCAGCAGCCAGGGCGCTAGCGGGAGTTCCCGCGAGCAGTACTTC. Amino acid sequence: CASSQGASGSSREQYF.

Only one count was recorded for this clone. The J gene is TRBJ2-2, the V gene TRBV7-2; 8 nucleotides match TRBD2. The germline gives CDR1 SGHTA, CDR2 FQGNSA. With V trimmed by 5 bases and J by 1 base, 6 bases remained unmatched. The CDR3 covers 16 residues. CDR3 nucleotides: TGTGCCAGCAGCCCCCATAGCGGGAAGAACACCGGGGAGCTGTTTTTT. Amino acid sequence: CASSPHSGKNTGELFF.

The chain joins TRBV4-1 to TRBJ2-1; TRBD2 matches at 8 bases. The J segment lost 0 bases and the V segment lost 0 bases, leaving 4 bases of the junction unmatched. The CDR3 runs 17 residues. Germline CDR1 is MGHRA and CDR2 is YSYEKL. Here the CDR3 DNA reads TGCGCCAGCAGCCAAGACCCAGCGGGGGACTCCTACAATGAGCAGTTCTTC. Its protein product is CASSQDPAGDSYNEQFF.

The rearrangement uses TRBV28 and TRBJ2-2, with 8 bases lining up with TRBD2. Trimming took 6 bases from V and 0 from J; bases not matched to a gene: 9. There are 17 residues in the CDR3. Germline-derived CDR1 and CDR2 are MDHEN and SYDVKM. The DNA for the CDR3 is TGTGCCAGCAGCCCCCCGGGAGCGGGAGCGAACACCGGGGAGCTGTTTTTT. It codes for CASSPPGAGANTGELFF.

This rearrangement joins TRBV6-1 to TRBJ1-2, with D possibly matching TRBD1 (6 bases). This CDR3 region has 14 residues. Germline CDR1 reads MNHNS; CDR2 reads SASEGT. Trimming took 2 bases from V and 4 from J, leaving 11 bases between them. The CDR3 protein is CASSELWGRYGYTF. CDR3 nucleotides: TGTGCCAGCAGTGAACTGTGGGGGCGCTATGGCTACACCTTC.

This sequence joins TRBV7-9 and TRBJ1-2; 9 positions match TRBD1. Germline trimming cut 5 bases from V and 3 bases from J; bases unmatched to any gene: 7. Germline V CDR1 and CDR2: SEHNR, FQNEAQ (reference sequence). This CDR3 has 15 amino acids. The CDR3 DNA reads TGTGCCAGCAGCCGAACAGGGGGCGCGGACTATGGCTACACCTTC. It translates to CASSRTGGADYGYTF.

This clone was seen a few times. The genes are TRBV7-8 and TRBJ2-1; 9 nucleotides agree with TRBD1. Germline trimming cut 3 bases from V and 2 bases from J; bases unmatched to any gene: 2. The CDR3 is 15 residues long. Germline V gene sequence: CDR1 SGHVS, CDR2 FQNEAQ. CDR3 amino acids: CASSFRTGAYNEQFF. The CDR3 coding sequence is TGTGCCAGCAGCTTCAGGACAGGGGCCTACAATGAGCAGTTCTTC.

This sequence joins TRBV6-5 and TRBJ1-2; D is unclear. CDR1 is MNHEY, CDR2 SVGAGI, per germline. The V end lost 10 bases, the J end lost 2 bases, and 14 bases lay between the germline ends. The CDR3 has 13 amino acids. The CDR3 region has the DNA TGTGCCACCAGAGAGTCGGGGAACTATGGCTACACCTTC. Protein: CATRESGNYGYTF.

The chain combines TRBV30 with TRBJ1-2; D is possibly TRBD1 (6 bases). Trimming pared 8 bases from V and 4 bases from J, leaving 17 bases between. CDR3 size: 13 residues. Germline CDR1 is GTSNPN and CDR2 is SVGIG (reference sequence). CDR3 loop: CAGTGMGVYGYTF. The CDR3 DNA sequence: TGTGCCGGAACAGGGATGGGGGTCTATGGCTACACCTTC.

V and J are TRBV27 and TRBJ2-3, with D unclear. Trimming pared 6 bases from V and 6 bases from J, leaving 13 bases between. This CDR3 contains 13 residues. Germline CDR1 reads MNHEY; CDR2 reads SMNVEV (reference sequence). For the CDR3, the DNA is TGTGCCAGCAGACAGAAATACATGGATACGCAGTATTTT. Its translation is CASRQKYMDTQYF.

The chain combines TRBV7-2 with TRBJ1-2; a weak D match, TRBD1 (6 bases). From germline, CDR1 is SGHTA and CDR2 FQGNSA. The CDR3 has 14 residues. V was shortened by 5 bases and J by 3 bases, with 13 bases between the two germline ends. The CDR3 DNA reads TGTGCCAGCAGCCCTACCAGGGGCCACTATGGCTACACCTTC. It specifies CASSPTRGHYGYTF. Based on the CDR3 plus reference TRBV7-2 and TRBJ1-2, the full variable domain is GAGVSQSPSNKVTEKGKDVELRCDPISGHTALYWYRQSLGQGLEFLIYFQGNSAPDKSGLPSDRFSAERTGGSVSTLTIQRTQQEDSAVYLCASSPTRGHYGYTFGSGTRLTVV.